This T cell receptor (beta chain) was identified during a study of radiotherapy plus CTLA-4 blockade in lung cancer. For the study at large: Objective responses occurred in about a sixth of patients; over 25% had disease control.

The protocol was immunoSEQ multiplex PCR, while the TCRdb copy is restricted to in-frame clones and leaves out a portion. The top ten clones hold 8.5% to 14% of a sample with tens of thousands of clones, 70% to 80% of them seen once. The CDR3 sequence is 15 residues long. CDR1 is SGHDT and CDR2 is YYEEEE in the germline V gene. Losses at the gene ends were 0 bases for V and 6 bases for J; bases not matched to a gene: 6. In regard to this clone: The antigen remains unidentified.

General study results and limits: Expansion of tumor-derived TCR clones was observed in blood after radiotherapy plus ipilimumab.

The material was peripheral blood, obtained from a patient treated with radiotherapy plus ipilimumab. V gene TRBV5-6 combines with J gene TRBJ2-4; 7 bases map to TRBD1. This receptor was taken from a human donor with non-small cell lung cancer who had stable disease on radiotherapy plus ipilimumab. The CDR3 DNA is TGTGCCAGCAGCTTGGCGTCAGGGGGACGAAACATTCAGTACTTC. Protein: CASSLASGGRNIQYF.